The 21 T cell receptor beta chains below all came from one sample that was sequenced in a study of T cells expressing NK-cell markers. After re-calling the 5' RACE reads, TCRdb lists one entry per CDR3 protein, DNA absent. This sample's table has roughly 160,000 distinct CDR3 sequences. Sequencing was carried out using blood T cells: a sorted CD56 or NKG2C T cell subset, CD4+ or CD8+ T cells, or bulk PBMC T cells (not recorded which). The receptors were sampled from a man aged 18 to 70 in good health.

This chain uses TRBV5-8 with TRBJ2-7; the TCRdb call, TRBD1, lacks DNA for checking. Germline lookup yields CDR1 SGHTS and CDR2 YDEGEE. The CDR3 sequence is 13 residues long. The CDR3 sequence: CASSLEQGVEQYF.

The J gene is TRBJ1-5, the V gene TRBV9. Germline V gene sequence: CDR1 SGDLS, CDR2 YYNGEE. There are 16 residues in the CDR3. The chain's CDR3 is CASSVVDTKGDQPQHF.

This chain uses TRBV11-2 with TRBJ2-1; TCRdb's D call of TRBD1 is untestable without DNA. CDR3 size: 16 residues. The germline gives CDR1 SGHAT, CDR2 FQNNGV. This CDR3 reads CASSLDLVGAYNEQFF.

This chain links TRBV6-1 with TRBJ2-5; TCRdb proposes TRBD1, but this gene call is untestable without DNA. This CDR3 contains 14 residues. Per the germline V gene, CDR1 is MNHNS and CDR2 is SASEGT. This CDR3 reads CASIPFWVQETQYF.

This sequence joins TRBV12-3 or TRBV12-4 and TRBJ2-3; TCRdb proposes TRBD2, but this gene call is untestable without DNA. CDR3 length: 16 residues. CDR3 sequence reads: CASSRPGGPNTDTQYF.

The gene calls are TRBV6-5 and TRBJ2-1; TCRdb designates TRBD1, a call that cannot be tested without DNA. Germline-derived CDR1 and CDR2 are MNHEY and SVGAGI. The CDR3 is made up of 13 amino acids. Here the CDR3 reads CASSWGQGYEQFF.

The V gene is TRBV6-5, the J gene TRBJ1-5. CDR3 size: 14 residues. In germline, CDR1 is MNHEY, CDR2 SVGAGI. CDR3 sequence: CASSYSRVYQPQHF.

The chain recombines TRBV4-2 with TRBJ2-7; TCRdb gives TRBD1 as the D gene, but with no DNA this cannot be confirmed. The CDR3 has 14 residues. In germline, CDR1 is LGHNA, CDR2 YNFKEQ. This chain's CDR3 is CASSQVRGQGEQYF.

The chain links TRBV20-1 to TRBJ2-3. Per germline, CDR1 DFQATT and CDR2 SNEGSKA (reference sequence). The CDR3 length is 17 residues. CDR3 sequence reads: CSARDSFAVPSTDTQYF.

The chain couples TRBV4-1 to TRBJ2-3; TCRdb names TRBD1, which stays unverified in the absence of DNA. This CDR3 spans 15 amino acids. Germline loops: CDR1 MGHRA, CDR2 YSYEKL. The CDR3 loop is CASSAGTATSDTQYF.

This sequence joins TRBV12-3 or TRBV12-4 and TRBJ1-1. CDR3 length: 14 residues. The CDR3 protein is CASSPNQVGTEAFF.

This chain connects TRBV5-4 to TRBJ2-1; the D gene TCRdb calls, TRBD1, cannot be checked with no DNA. This CDR3 contains 15 residues. Per the germline V gene, CDR1 is SGHNT and CDR2 is YYREEE (reference sequence). CDR3 sequence reads: CASSLDRSPYNEQFF. The full variable domain, in which reference TRBV5-4 and TRBJ2-1 provide the parts outside the CDR3, is ETGVTQSPTHLIKTRGQQVTLRCSSQSGHNTVSWYQQALGQGPQFIFQYYREEENGRGNFPPRFSGLQFPNYSSELNVNALELDDSALYLCASSLDRSPYNEQFFGPGTRLTVL.

This chain joins TRBV2 and TRBJ2-5; TCRdb calls TRBD1, which cannot be checked without DNA. Germline V lookup: CDR1 SNHLY, CDR2 FYNNEI. The CDR3 is 15 residues long. CDR3 sequence reads: CASSEDSGNQETQYF.

The rearrangement links TRBV28 to TRBJ1-1. Germline V gives CDR1 MDHEN, CDR2 SYDVKM. The CDR3 length is 14 residues. Here the CDR3 reads CASSLVASRTEAFF.

The chain joins TRBV21-1 to TRBJ1-4; the TCRdb D gene call, TRBD1, has no DNA to confirm it. TRBV21-1 is a recognized pseudogene. The CDR3 totals 14 residues. This CDR3 is CASSGDRPKEKLFF.

J is TRBJ2-2 and V is TRBV21-1; the TCRdb call, TRBD1, lacks DNA for checking. TRBV21-1 is marked as a pseudogene. The CDR3 is made up of 18 amino acids. The CDR3 reads CASSKEPGRCPSTGELFF.

The genes are TRBV5-5 and TRBJ2-1; TCRdb indicates TRBD2, and absent DNA this call remains unverified. This CDR3 has 14 residues. Per germline, CDR1 SGHKS and CDR2 YYEKEE (reference sequence). This CDR3 reads CASSLAWLVDEQFF. The complete variable domain, with remaining parts taken from reference TRBV5-5 and TRBJ2-1, reads DAGVTQSPTHLIKTRGQQVTLRCSPISGHKSVSWYQQVLGQGPQFIFQYYEKEERGRGNFPDRFSARQFPNYSSELNVNALLLGDSALYLCASSLAWLVDEQFFGPGTRLTVL.

The chain joins TRBV6-6 to TRBJ2-4; the D call from TCRdb, TRBD1, cannot be confirmed without DNA. From germline, CDR1 is MNHNY and CDR2 SVGAGI (reference sequence). CDR3 size: 11 residues. This CDR3 is CASRAGQEEYF.

This chain joins TRBV20-1 and TRBJ2-2; absent DNA, TCRdb's TRBD2 call cannot be checked. The germline V gene has CDR1 DFQATT and CDR2 SNEGSKA (reference sequence). The CDR3 consists of 16 residues. The CDR3 is CSARDSERGDTGELFF.

This chain joins TRBV12-3 or TRBV12-4 and TRBJ1-1; as DNA is missing, the TRBD1 call by TCRdb cannot be tested. The CDR3 covers 14 residues. Here the CDR3 reads CASSPESRVTEAFF.

The genes are TRBV10-3 and TRBJ1-1. From germline, CDR1 is ENHRY and CDR2 SYGVKD. The CDR3 is 16 residues long. The CDR3 is CAISETDPPLNTEAFF.